This TCR beta chain was retrieved from a study of cytotoxic CD8 clonotypes in ibrutinib-treated CLL. Trimming removed 5 bases from V and 3 bases from J, with 14 bases in between. Germline lookup yields CDR1 MNHEY and CDR2 SMNVEV (reference sequence). The CDR3 sequence is 14 residues long. This table comes from immunoSEQ multiplex PCR, and its TCRdb copy is limited to in-frame clones, with some not included. The table shows almost 85,000 clones, with around 83% occurring only once. This clone occurred once. The sequencing used PBMCs, collected before ibrutinib treatment. The clonotype originates from a human donor with chronic lymphocytic leukemia. V gene TRBV27 combines with J gene TRBJ2-7; D ambiguous. CDR3 nucleotide sequence: TGTGCCAGCAGTGTCGGACGTCCCTACTACGAGCAGTACTTC. Amino acid sequence: CASSVGRPYYEQYF.